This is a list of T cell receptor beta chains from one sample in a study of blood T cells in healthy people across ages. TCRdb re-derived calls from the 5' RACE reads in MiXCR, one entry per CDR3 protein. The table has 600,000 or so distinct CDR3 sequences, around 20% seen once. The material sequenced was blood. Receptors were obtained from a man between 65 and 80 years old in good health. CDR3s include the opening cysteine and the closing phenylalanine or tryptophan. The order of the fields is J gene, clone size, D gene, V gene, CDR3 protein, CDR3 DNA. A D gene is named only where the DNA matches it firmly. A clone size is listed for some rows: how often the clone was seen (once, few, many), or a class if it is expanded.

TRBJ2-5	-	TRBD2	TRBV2	CAGQPDSGTETQYF	TGTGCCGGACAACCAGACAGCGGGACGGAGACCCAGTACTTC
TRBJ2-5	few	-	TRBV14	CASSQEGRRPKGTQYF	TGTGCCAGCAGCCAAGAAGGTCGTAGACCAAAGGGGACCCAGTACTTC
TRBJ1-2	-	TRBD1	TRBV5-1	CASSFTGENGYTF	TGCGCCAGCAGCTTCACAGGGGAAAATGGCTACACCTTC
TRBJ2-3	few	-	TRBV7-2	CASSAVRSGIDTQYF	TGTGCCAGCAGCGCTGTCAGGTCCGGTATAGATACGCAGTATTTT
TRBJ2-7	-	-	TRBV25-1	CASGPYVIYEQYF	TGTGCCAGCGGACCTTATGTGATCTACGAGCAGTACTTC
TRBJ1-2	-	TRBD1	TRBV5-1	CASSWGTGDYGYTF	TGCGCCAGCAGCTGGGGGACAGGGGACTATGGCTACACCTTC
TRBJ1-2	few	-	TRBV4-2	CASSQLGQPAYGYTF	TGTGCCAGCAGCCAGTTAGGACAGCCAGCATATGGCTACACCTTC
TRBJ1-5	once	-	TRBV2	CASSGTTGTGYSNQPQHF	TGTGCCAGCAGTGGGACCACAGGGACGGGCTATAGCAATCAGCCCCAGCATTTT
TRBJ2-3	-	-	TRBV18	CASSAQQDTDTQYF	TGTGCCAGCTCAGCGCAACAGGACACAGATACGCAGTATTTT
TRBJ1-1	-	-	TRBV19	CASSDRTGTEAFF	TGTGCCAGTAGCGACAGGACGGGGACTGAAGCTTTCTTT
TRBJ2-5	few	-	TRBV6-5	CASSYGGLETQYF	TGTGCCAGCAGTTACGGGGGGTTGGAGACCCAGTACTTC
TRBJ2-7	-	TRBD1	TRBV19	CASSTGQPYEQYF	TGTGCCAGTAGTACGGGACAGCCCTACGAGCAGTACTTC
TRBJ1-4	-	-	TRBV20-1	CSATLSAGGEKLFF	TGCAGTGCCACCTTGTCGGCGGGGGGTGAAAAACTGTTTTTT
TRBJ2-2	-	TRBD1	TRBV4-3	CASSQDRGLAGELFF	TGCGCCAGCAGCCAAGACAGGGGGCTGGCCGGGGAGCTGTTTTTT
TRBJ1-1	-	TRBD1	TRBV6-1	CASSGGGQGLTLLVPEAFF	TGTGCCAGCAGTGGAGGGGGACAGGGCCTCACCCTTCTCGTCCCCGAAGCTTTCTTT
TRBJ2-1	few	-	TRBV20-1	CSALRGGWNEQFF	TGCAGTGCCCTCCGGGGCGGGTGGAATGAGCAGTTCTTC
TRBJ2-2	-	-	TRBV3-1	CASSQAGTGELFF	TGTGCCAGCAGCCAAGCCGGCACCGGGGAGCTGTTTTTT
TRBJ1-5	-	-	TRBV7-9	CASSLSAGPHQPQHF	TGTGCCAGCAGCTTAAGCGCAGGACCCCATCAGCCCCAGCATTTT
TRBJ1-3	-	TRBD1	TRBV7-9	CASSFQQGSGNTIYF	TGTGCCAGCAGCTTCCAACAGGGGTCTGGAAACACCATATATTTT
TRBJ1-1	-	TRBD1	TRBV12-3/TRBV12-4	CASSPPTGGLNTEAFF	TGTGCCAGCAGTCCGCCGACAGGGGGGTTGAACACTGAAGCTTTCTTT
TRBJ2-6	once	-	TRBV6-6	CASSYLLSGANVLTF	TGTGCCAGCAGTTACCTACTTTCTGGGGCCAACGTCCTGACTTTC
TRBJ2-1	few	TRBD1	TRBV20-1	CSETGTGGNEQFF	TGCAGTGAAACCGGGACAGGGGGCAATGAGCAGTTCTTC
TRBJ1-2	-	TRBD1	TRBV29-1	CSGTGVWGYTF	TGCAGCGGCACAGGGGTTTGGGGCTACACCTTC
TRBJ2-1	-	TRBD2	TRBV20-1	CSARGSFRKREYNEQFF	TGCAGTGCTAGGGGAAGCTTTAGAAAGCGGGAATACAATGAGCAGTTCTTC
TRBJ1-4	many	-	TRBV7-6	CASSLGAVNEKLFF	TGTGCCAGCAGCTTGGGGGCTGTTAATGAAAAACTGTTTTTT
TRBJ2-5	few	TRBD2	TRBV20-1	CSARSSGVYQETQYF	TGCAGTGCTAGATCTAGCGGGGTGTACCAAGAGACCCAGTACTTC
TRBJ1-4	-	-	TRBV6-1	CASSESGGGRKLFF	TGTGCCAGCAGTGAATCTGGGGGGGGGCGAAAACTGTTTTTT
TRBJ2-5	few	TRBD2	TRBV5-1	CASSSTWLAGGPQETQYF	TGCGCCAGCAGCTCGACCTGGCTAGCGGGAGGTCCCCAAGAGACCCAGTACTTC
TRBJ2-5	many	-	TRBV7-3	CASSQNSAETQYF	TGTGCCAGCAGCCAGAACAGCGCCGAGACCCAGTACTTC
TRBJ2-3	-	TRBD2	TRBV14	CASSRLAGGGTDTQYF	TGTGCCAGCAGCCGCCTAGCGGGAGGCGGGACAGATACGCAGTATTTT
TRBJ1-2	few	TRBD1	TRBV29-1	CSEYGGGHGYTF	TGCAGCGAGTATGGAGGGGGCCATGGCTACACCTTC
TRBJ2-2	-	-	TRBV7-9	CASSLSSSHTGELFF	TGTGCCAGCAGCTTATCGTCTAGCCACACCGGGGAGCTGTTTTTT
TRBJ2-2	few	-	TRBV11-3	CANSELIPTNTGELFF	TGTGCCAATTCAGAATTAATCCCCACGAACACCGGGGAGCTGTTTTTT
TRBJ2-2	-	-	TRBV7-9	CASSPKAVANTGELFF	TGTGCCAGCAGCCCCAAGGCCGTAGCGAACACCGGGGAGCTGTTTTTT